This T cell receptor (beta chain) was captured by sequencing in a study of metastatic and nonmetastatic thyroid tumors. Thyroid surgery was preceded by no treatment in any patient. TCRdb re-called the PCR reads with MiXCR. The table lists thousands of clones, more than 15% of them singletons. Per germline, CDR1 MDHEN and CDR2 SYDVKM. The J segment lost 10 bases and the V segment lost 3 bases, leaving 3 bases of the junction unmatched. The CDR3 contains 13 residues. This chain connects TRBV28 to TRBJ1-6, with TRBD1 matching 7 bases. Source material: tumor tissue. This receptor was taken from a male donor with papillary thyroid cancer or a benign thyroid nodule (not recorded which). Some clones in this sample may be carry-over from other donors' samples. The CDR3 DNA follows: TGTGCCAGCAGTTTGACAGGGCAATCACCCCTCCACTTT. Residues: CASSLTGQSPLHF.